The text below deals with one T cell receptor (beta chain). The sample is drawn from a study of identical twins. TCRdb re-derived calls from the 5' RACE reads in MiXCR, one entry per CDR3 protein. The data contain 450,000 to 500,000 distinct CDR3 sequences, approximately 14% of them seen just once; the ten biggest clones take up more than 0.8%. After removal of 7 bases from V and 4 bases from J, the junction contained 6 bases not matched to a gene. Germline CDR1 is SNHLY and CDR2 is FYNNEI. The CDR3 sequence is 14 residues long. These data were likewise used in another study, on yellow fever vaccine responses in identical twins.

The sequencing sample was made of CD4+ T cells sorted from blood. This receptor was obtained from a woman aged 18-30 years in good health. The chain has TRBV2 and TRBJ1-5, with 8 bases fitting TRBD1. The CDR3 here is CASKSGTGNQPQHF. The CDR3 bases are TGTGCCAGCAAAAGTGGGACAGGTAATCAGCCCCAGCATTTT.